This T cell receptor beta chain came from a study of T-cell memory formation after mild COVID-19. Study-level results: The pre-infection memory compartment contained some responding clones, suggesting cross-reactive memory joined.

TCRdb called the 5' RACE reads again in MiXCR, with one record for every CDR3 protein. The sample has hundreds of thousands of distinct CDR3 sequences, approximately 23% seen once; the top ten hold around 13%. This clonotype was seen a handful of times. The antigen is unknown. The V and J ends lost 5 bases and 9 bases respectively, with 16 bases between them. This CDR3 has 14 amino acids. Per germline, CDR1 KGHDR and CDR2 SFDVKD. This chain uses TRBV24-1 with TRBJ2-1; tentative D call: TRBD2 (5 bases). Specimen: PBMCs or a T cell subset sorted from them (not recorded which). The clonotype originates from an adult woman who had mild COVID-19 (a few samples of this study predate the infection). Cell type and time point are not known. CDR3 coding DNA: TGTGCCACCAGTGCCCGGGATTTCTTCGCTGAGCAGTTCTTC. Its translation is CATSARDFFAEQFF.